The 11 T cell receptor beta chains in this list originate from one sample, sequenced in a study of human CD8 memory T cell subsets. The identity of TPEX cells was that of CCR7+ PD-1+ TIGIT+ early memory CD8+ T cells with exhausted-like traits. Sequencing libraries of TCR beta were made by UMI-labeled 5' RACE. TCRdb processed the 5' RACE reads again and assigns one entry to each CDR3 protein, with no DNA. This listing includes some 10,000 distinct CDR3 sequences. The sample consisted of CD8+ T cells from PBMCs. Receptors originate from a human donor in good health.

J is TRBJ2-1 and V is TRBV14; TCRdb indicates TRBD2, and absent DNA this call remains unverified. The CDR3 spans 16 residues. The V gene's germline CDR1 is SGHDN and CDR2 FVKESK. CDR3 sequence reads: CASSQESSGRFNEQFF.

CDR3 residues: CASSQDRVMSGSSYNEQFF. V is TRBV4-3 and J is TRBJ2-1. Germline CDR1 and CDR2: LGHNA and YSLEER. The CDR3 has 19 amino acids.

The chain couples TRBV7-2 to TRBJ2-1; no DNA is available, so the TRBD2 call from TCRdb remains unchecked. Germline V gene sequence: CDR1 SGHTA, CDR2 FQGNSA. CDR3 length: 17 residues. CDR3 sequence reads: CASSLRASGSGSREQFF.

CDR3: CASTDPLGYEQYF. This rearrangement joins TRBV19 to TRBJ2-7. The CDR3 has 13 amino acids. Germline CDR1 reads LNHDA; CDR2 reads SQIVND (reference sequence).

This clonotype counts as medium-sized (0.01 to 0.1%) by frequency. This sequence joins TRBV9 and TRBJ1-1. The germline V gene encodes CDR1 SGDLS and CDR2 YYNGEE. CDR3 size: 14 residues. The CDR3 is CASSVASVDTEAFF. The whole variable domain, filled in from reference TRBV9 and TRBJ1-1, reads DSGVTQTPKHLITATGQRVTLRCSPRSGDLSVYWYQQSLDQGLQFLIQYYNGEERAKGNILERFSAQQFPDLHSELNLSSLELGDSALYFCASSVASVDTEAFFGQGTRLTVV.

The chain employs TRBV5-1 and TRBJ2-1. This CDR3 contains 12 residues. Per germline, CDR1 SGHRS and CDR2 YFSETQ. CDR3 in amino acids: CASSLRPNEQFF.

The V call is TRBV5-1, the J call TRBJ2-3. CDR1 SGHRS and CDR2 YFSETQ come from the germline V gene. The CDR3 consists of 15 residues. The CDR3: CASSLGRQLTDTQYF. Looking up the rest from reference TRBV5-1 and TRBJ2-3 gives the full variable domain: KAGVTQTPRYLIKTRGQQVTLSCSPISGHRSVSWYQQTPGQGLQFLFEYFSETQRNKGNFPGRFSGRQFSNSRSEMNVSTLELGDSALYLCASSLGRQLTDTQYFGPGTRLTVL.

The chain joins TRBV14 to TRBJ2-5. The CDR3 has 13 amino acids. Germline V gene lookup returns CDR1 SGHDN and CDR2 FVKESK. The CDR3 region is CASSQDFSETQYF.

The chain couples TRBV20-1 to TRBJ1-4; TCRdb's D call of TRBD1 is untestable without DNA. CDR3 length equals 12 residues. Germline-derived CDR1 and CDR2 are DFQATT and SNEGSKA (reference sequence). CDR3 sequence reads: CSMGRKREKLFF.

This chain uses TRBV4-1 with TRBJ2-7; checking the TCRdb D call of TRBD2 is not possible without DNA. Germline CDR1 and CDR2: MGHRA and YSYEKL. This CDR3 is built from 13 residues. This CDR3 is CASSQDASQEQYF.

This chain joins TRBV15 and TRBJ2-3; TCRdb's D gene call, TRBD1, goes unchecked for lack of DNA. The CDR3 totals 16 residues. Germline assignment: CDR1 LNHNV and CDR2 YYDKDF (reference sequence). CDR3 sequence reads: CATSSYQGSSTDTQYF.